A selection of T cell receptor beta chains follows, all from one sample in a study of CD8 T cells in Susac syndrome. A single record per CDR3 protein comes from TCRdb applying MiXCR to the immunoSEQ multiplex PCR reads. The data show about 200,000 distinct CDR3 sequences, 90% to 95% seen once. The specimen sequenced was CD4+ T cells from PBMCs. Receptors were obtained from a human donor with multiple sclerosis. CDR3s include the opening cysteine and the closing phenylalanine or tryptophan. D genes are given only for firm matches. For some rows the clone size is stated as once, few or many, or as a class when expanded; others skip it.

TRBV7-9,.,TRBJ2-5,11,.,TGTGCCAGCAGCTTAGAGGGGTCCCAGTACTTC,CASSLEGSQYF
TRBV23-1,.,TRBJ1-6,20,.,TGCGCCAGCAGTCAGATAGCGGAGGGAGAGGACAGCTCCTATAATTCACCCCTCCACTTT,CASSQIAEGEDSSYNSPLHF
TRBV6-5,TRBD1,TRBJ1-6,15,.,TGTGCCAGCAGTTACTTTGGGACAGCAAATTCACCCCTCCACTTT,CASSYFGTANSPLHF
TRBV30,.,TRBJ1-4,13,.,TGTGCCTGGAGGGCACAATTAAAGGAAAAACTGTTTTTT,CAWRAQLKEKLFF
TRBV3-1,TRBD2,TRBJ2-2,14,.,TGTGCCAGCAGCCCGGGGGGAAGGACCGGGGAGCTGTTTTTT,CASSPGGRTGELFF
TRBV14,.,TRBJ1-4,15,.,TGTGCCAGCAGCCACGGGACCCCCGGGGGGGAAAAACTGTTTTTT,CASSHGTPGGEKLFF
TRBV7-2,.,TRBJ2-7,15,few,TGTGCCAGCAGCTTAGTCGTTTTCGGGACCTACGAGCAGTACTTC,CASSLVVFGTYEQYF
TRBV5-4,.,TRBJ2-2,13,.,TGTGCCAGCAGCTCGACAGCCACCGGGGAGCTGTTTTTT,CASSSTATGELFF
TRBV12-3/TRBV12-4,.,TRBJ2-3,11,.,TGTGCCAGCAGTCGGGGTGTTACGCAGTATTTT,CASSRGVTQYF
TRBV5-4,.,TRBJ1-3,14,.,TGTGCCAGCAGCTTGGGGGACACTGGAAACACCATATATTTT,CASSLGDTGNTIYF
TRBV20-1,.,TRBJ1-1,13,.,TGCAGTGCTAGAGATCTCTGGGCGGCTGAAGCTTTCTTT,CSARDLWAAEAFF
TRBV12-3/TRBV12-4,.,TRBJ2-7,12,.,TGTGCCAGCTCCGTTCTCTCCTACGAGCAGTACTTC,CASSVLSYEQYF
TRBV30,.,TRBJ1-1,13,.,TGTGCCTGGAGTGTCTGGGGGAAACCCGAAGCTTTCTTT,CAWSVWGKPEAFF
TRBV29-1,.,TRBJ2-5,11,once,TGCAGCGGCACCAGGCTAGAGACCCAGTACTTC,CSGTRLETQYF
TRBV5-6,.,TRBJ2-7,13,.,TGTGCCAGCAGCTCGCTTCAGGGAAACGAGCAGTACTTC,CASSSLQGNEQYF
TRBV24-1,TRBD1,TRBJ1-5,15,once,TGTGCCACCATTACACCGGGACAGGGAGATCAGCCCCAGCATTTT,CATITPGQGDQPQHF
TRBV29-1,.,TRBJ2-1,13,.,TGCAGCGTGGCAGGGAGCTCCTACAATGAGCAGTTCTTC,CSVAGSSYNEQFF
TRBV9,TRBD2,TRBJ2-3,16,.,TGTGCCAGCAGCGTAGGGGAGGGCCGTGGTAGGAATACGCAGTATTTT,CASSVGEGRGRNTQYF
TRBV27,.,TRBJ1-2,15,.,TGTGCCAGCAGCTTAGAGGGGATGGCTAACTATGGCTACACCTTC,CASSLEGMANYGYTF
TRBV5-1,.,TRBJ2-7,15,.,TGCGCCAGCAGCTTGGGAAGCGGTAGCTCCTACGAGCAGTACTTC,CASSLGSGSSYEQYF
TRBV5-1,TRBD2,TRBJ2-7,14,.,TGCGCCAGCAGCTTGGCCCTAGCGGCCTACGAGCAGTACTTC,CASSLALAAYEQYF
TRBV12-3/TRBV12-4,.,TRBJ2-1,13,.,TGTGCCAGCAGTCTGGACAGACTCAATGAGCAGTTCTTC,CASSLDRLNEQFF
TRBV4-1,.,TRBJ1-1,14,.,TGCGCCAGCAGCCATGGGGGCAAGGGCACTGAAGCTTTCTTT,CASSHGGKGTEAFF
TRBV29-1,TRBD1,TRBJ1-2,13,.,TGCAGCGTTGGAGGGACAGGGGCCTATGGCTACACCTTC,CSVGGTGAYGYTF
TRBV10-3,TRBD1,TRBJ2-7,14,.,TGTGCCATCACCCCGGGACAGGGGTACTACGAGCAGTACTTC,CAITPGQGYYEQYF
TRBV29-1,.,TRBJ1-1,11,.,TGCAGCGTTGACATGAACACTGAAGCTTTCTTT,CSVDMNTEAFF
TRBV7-2,.,TRBJ2-1,14,.,TGTGCCAGCAGCTTAGACAGGCAGTACAATGAGCAGTTCTTC,CASSLDRQYNEQFF
TRBV11-2,.,TRBJ2-3,15,.,TGTGCCAGCAGCTTAGTAATTTCCAGCACAGATACGCAGTATTTT,CASSLVISSTDTQYF
TRBV9,TRBD2,TRBJ2-1,16,.,TGTGCCAGCAGCGTGCGACTAGCGGGAGGGGACAATGAGCAGTTCTTC,CASSVRLAGGDNEQFF
TRBV5-1,TRBD1,TRBJ2-7,14,.,TGCGCCAGCAGCTCGCACACGACAGGGTACGAGCAGTACTTC,CASSSHTTGYEQYF
TRBV20-1,TRBD1,TRBJ2-3,17,.,TGCAGTGCTCCCACAGGGGGAAACATGTATCGCACAGATACGCAGTATTTT,CSAPTGGNMYRTDTQYF
TRBV30,TRBD2,TRBJ2-7,13,.,TGTGCCTGGAGCCTAGCGGGGGTCTACGAGCAGTACTTC,CAWSLAGVYEQYF
TRBV11-2,.,TRBJ2-5,13,.,TGTGCCAGCAGCTTGGAGCGGCAAGAGACCCAGTACTTC,CASSLERQETQYF
TRBV7-3,.,TRBJ2-1,16,once,TGTGCCAGCAGCTTAGACTCAAACGGGCTAGCCGAGGAGCAGTTCTTC,CASSLDSNGLAEEQFF
TRBV3-1,TRBD1,TRBJ2-7,14,once,TGTGCCAGCAGCCAGCCGGGACAGGGTTACGAGCAGTACTTC,CASSQPGQGYEQYF
TRBV25-1,.,TRBJ1-6,14,.,TGTGCCAGCAGTGACGGACAGTTCTGGTCACCCCTCCACTTT,CASSDGQFWSPLHF
TRBV2,.,TRBJ2-3,15,.,TGTGCCAGCACTCGCCAGGGTGGGAGCACAGATACGCAGTATTTT,CASTRQGGSTDTQYF
TRBV7-2,TRBD2,TRBJ2-3,18,.,TGTGCCAGCAGCTTAATGCCGGTAGCGGGGGGGGCCACAGATACGCAGTATTTT,CASSLMPVAGGATDTQYF
TRBV18,.,TRBJ2-1,15,.,TGTGCCAGCTCACCACCACCTTTTATAACCCATGAGCAGTTCTTC,CASSPPPFITHEQFF
TRBV29-1,.,TRBJ1-1,14,.,TGCAGCGTTGCGGTAGGGGCTTTGAACACTGAAGCTTTCTTT,CSVAVGALNTEAFF
TRBV4-1,.,TRBJ1-5,16,.,TGCGCCAGCAGCCAAGGGGAAGATTGGGGCAATCAGCCCCAGCATTTT,CASSQGEDWGNQPQHF
TRBV28,.,TRBJ1-2,15,.,TGTGCCAGCAGGTCTGGCCTTGGGGCTGATGGTGGCTACACCTTC,CASRSGLGADGGYTF
TRBV7-3,.,TRBJ1-1,14,once,TGTGCCAGCAGCCCAGGACACTCGAACACTGAAGCTTTCTTT,CASSPGHSNTEAFF
TRBV29-1,.,TRBJ1-2,11,.,TGCAGCGCCGGAGACCTCTATGGCTACACCTTC,CSAGDLYGYTF
TRBV12-3/TRBV12-4,TRBD2,TRBJ2-1,15,once,TGTGCCAGCAGTCTACTAGCGGGAGAGTACAATGAGCAGTTCTTC,CASSLLAGEYNEQFF
TRBV10-3,TRBD2,TRBJ2-3,11,.,TGTGCCGTCCGGGGGGAAGATACGCAGTATTTT,CAVRGEDTQYF
TRBV5-1,.,TRBJ2-7,14,.,TGCGCCAGCAGCCCGACAGGTACCTCCTACGAGCAGTACTTC,CASSPTGTSYEQYF
TRBV7-9,.,TRBJ1-4,12,.,TGTGCCAGCAGCTTAATCGCTGAAAAACTGTTTTTT,CASSLIAEKLFF
TRBV12-3/TRBV12-4,.,TRBJ2-5,13,.,TGTGCCAGCAGTTTGGGCAGGGTCCGGACCCAGTACTTC,CASSLGRVRTQYF
TRBV20-1,.,TRBJ1-2,13,.,TGCAGTGCTAGAGTGGCGCGTGACTATGGCTACACCTTC,CSARVARDYGYTF
TRBV12-3/TRBV12-4,TRBD2,TRBJ2-1,15,once,TGTGCCAGCAGTCTTAGCGGGGACCTGTACAATGAGCAGTTCTTC,CASSLSGDLYNEQFF
TRBV7-9,.,TRBJ2-3,14,.,TGTGCCAGCAGCTTCCCACGGCGCACAGATACGCAGTATTTT,CASSFPRRTDTQYF
TRBV19,TRBD2,TRBJ2-3,15,.,TGTGCCAGTAGTTCCACTAGCGGGGCCTTCGATACGCAGTATTTT,CASSSTSGAFDTQYF
TRBV29-1,.,TRBJ1-4,12,.,TGCAGCGTTGTTGAGTCAAATGAAAAACTGTTTTTT,CSVVESNEKLFF
TRBV20-1,.,TRBJ2-5,16,.,TGCAGTGCAAACTCACCCGGGACGGGGTCGCAAGAGACCCAGTACTTC,CSANSPGTGSQETQYF
TRBV7-9,TRBD2,TRBJ2-1,13,.,TGTGCCAGCAGCCCCGGACTAGCTTATGAGCAGTTCTTC,CASSPGLAYEQFF
TRBV30,.,TRBJ1-1,12,few,TGTGCCTGGAGTGTATCAGGGTTTAAAGCTTTCTTT,CAWSVSGFKAFF
TRBV20-1,.,TRBJ2-1,15,.,TGCAGTGCTAGAAGGGGTAGCGGACTATACAATGAGCAGTTCTTC,CSARRGSGLYNEQFF
TRBV12-3/TRBV12-4,.,TRBJ2-6,15,.,TGTGCCAGCAGTAACAGCGGCTCTGGGGCCAACGTCCTGACTTTC,CASSNSGSGANVLTF
TRBV27,TRBD2,TRBJ2-4,18,.,TGTGCCAGCAGTAGGTCGGGGGGAGGCCTAGTAGCCAAAAACATTCAGTACTTC,CASSRSGGGLVAKNIQYF